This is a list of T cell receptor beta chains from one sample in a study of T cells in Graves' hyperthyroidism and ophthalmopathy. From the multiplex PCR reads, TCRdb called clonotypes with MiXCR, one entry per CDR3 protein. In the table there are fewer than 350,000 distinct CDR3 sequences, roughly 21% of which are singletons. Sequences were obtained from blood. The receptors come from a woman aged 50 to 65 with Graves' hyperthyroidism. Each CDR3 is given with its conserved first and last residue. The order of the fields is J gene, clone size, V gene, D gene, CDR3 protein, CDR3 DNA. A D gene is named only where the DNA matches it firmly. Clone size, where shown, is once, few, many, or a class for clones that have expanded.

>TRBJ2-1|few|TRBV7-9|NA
CASSFFPYNEQFF
TGTGCCAGCAGCTTTTTTCCGTACAATGAGCAGTTCTTC
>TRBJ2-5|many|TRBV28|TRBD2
CASSLKTSGKETQYF
TGTGCCAGCAGTTTAAAGACTAGCGGGAAAGAGACCCAGTACTTC
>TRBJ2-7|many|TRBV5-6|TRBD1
CASSQAGTGARSSEQYF
TGTGCCAGCAGCCAAGCCGGGACAGGGGCCCGAAGCTCCGAGCAGTACTTC
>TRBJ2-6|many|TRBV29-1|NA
CSVLGHAISGANVLTF
TGCAGCGTTTTGGGACATGCGATCTCTGGGGCCAACGTCCTGACTTTC
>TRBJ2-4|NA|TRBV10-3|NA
CAISERVGAGAKNIQYF
TGTGCCATCAGTGAAAGGGTGGGGGCGGGGGCCAAAAACATTCAGTACTTC
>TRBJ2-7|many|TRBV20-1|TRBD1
CSVTGGNYEQYF
TGCAGTGTTACAGGGGGTAACTACGAGCAGTACTTC
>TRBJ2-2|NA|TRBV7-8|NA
CASSLTGLASNTGELFF
TGTGCCAGCAGCTTAACGGGGCTAGCGTCGAACACCGGGGAGCTGTTTTTT
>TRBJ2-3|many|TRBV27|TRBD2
CASRNPSGGTDTQYF
TGTGCCAGCAGAAATCCCAGCGGGGGCACAGATACGCAGTATTTT
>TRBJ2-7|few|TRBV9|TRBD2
CASSVEATSGRRSYEQYF
TGTGCCAGCAGCGTAGAGGCGACTAGCGGGAGGCGGTCCTACGAGCAGTACTTC
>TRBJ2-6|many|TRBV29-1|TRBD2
CSVEEGLAGLSGANVLTF
TGCAGCGTTGAAGAGGGACTAGCGGGCCTCTCTGGGGCCAACGTCCTGACTTTC
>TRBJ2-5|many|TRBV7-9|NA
CASGAGRHQETQYF
TGTGCCAGCGGTGCGGGAAGACACCAAGAGACCCAGTACTTC
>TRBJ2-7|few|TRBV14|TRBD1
CASSQDLAGGAGEQYF
TGTGCCAGCAGCCAAGATCTGGCAGGGGGCGCGGGAGAGCAGTACTTC
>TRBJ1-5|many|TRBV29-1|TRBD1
CSAQQGGGNQPQHF
TGCAGCGCCCAACAGGGGGGTGGTAATCAGCCCCAGCATTTT
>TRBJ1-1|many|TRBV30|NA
CAWIPAAMNTEAFF
TGTGCCTGGATACCGGCGGCCATGAACACTGAAGCTTTCTTT
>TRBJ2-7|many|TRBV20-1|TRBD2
CSARAGGIYEQYF
TGCAGTGCTAGGGCGGGAGGTATCTACGAGCAGTACTTC
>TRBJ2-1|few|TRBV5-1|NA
CASSPRPDPHNEQFF
TGCGCCAGCAGCCCCCGACCGGACCCCCACAATGAGCAGTTCTTC
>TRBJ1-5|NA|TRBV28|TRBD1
CASSFRTGFSNQPQHF
TGTGCCAGCAGTTTCCGGACAGGGTTTAGCAATCAGCCCCAGCATTTT
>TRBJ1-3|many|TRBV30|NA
CAWSVGSGAHSGNTIYF
TGTGCCTGGAGTGTAGGTTCAGGGGCCCACTCTGGAAACACCATATATTTT
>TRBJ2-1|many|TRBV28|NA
CASTGGLDEQFF
TGTGCCAGCACAGGAGGTTTGGATGAGCAGTTCTTC
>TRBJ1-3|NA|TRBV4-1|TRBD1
CASSQVAPGQAVSVSGNTIYF
TGCGCCAGCAGCCAAGTCGCCCCGGGACAGGCTGTTTCTGTCTCTGGAAACACCATATATTTT
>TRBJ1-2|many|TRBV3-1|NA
CASSPAGRGYGYTF
TGTGCCAGCAGCCCCGCAGGGCGAGGCTATGGCTACACCTTC
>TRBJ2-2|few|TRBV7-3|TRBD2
CASSLVEAGVTGELFF
TGTGCCAGCAGCTTAGTCGAAGCGGGAGTCACCGGGGAGCTGTTTTTT
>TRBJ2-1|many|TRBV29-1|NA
CSARQVTYNEQFF
TGCAGCGCGCGACAGGTTACCTACAATGAGCAGTTCTTC
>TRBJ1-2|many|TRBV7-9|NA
CASSPPGGYTF
TGTGCCAGCAGCCCTCCTGGGGGCTACACCTTC
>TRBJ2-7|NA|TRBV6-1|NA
CASHRTQYEQYF
TGTGCCAGCCACCGGACTCAATACGAGCAGTACTTC
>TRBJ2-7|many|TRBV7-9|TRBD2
CASSRTSGTGAYEQYF
TGTGCCAGCAGCCGGACTAGCGGGACGGGCGCCTACGAGCAGTACTTC
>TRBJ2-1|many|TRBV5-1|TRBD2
CASSGGGTSGRIEQFF
TGCGCCAGCAGCGGGGGAGGGACTAGCGGGAGAATTGAGCAGTTCTTC
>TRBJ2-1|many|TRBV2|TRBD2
CASSAGLASNEQFF
TGTGCCAGCAGTGCGGGACTAGCGAGCAATGAGCAGTTCTTC
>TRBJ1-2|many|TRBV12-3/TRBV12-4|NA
CASAFSLIQGTNYGYTF
TGTGCCAGCGCATTCAGTTTAATTCAGGGGACTAACTATGGCTACACCTTC
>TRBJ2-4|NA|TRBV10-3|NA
CAISDYFGNDKNIQYF
TGTGCCATCAGTGATTATTTCGGGAATGACAAAAACATTCAGTACTTC
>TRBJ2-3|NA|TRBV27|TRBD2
CASSSPGLAGGITDTQYF
TGTGCCAGCAGTTCTCCGGGACTAGCGGGGGGAATCACAGATACGCAGTATTTT
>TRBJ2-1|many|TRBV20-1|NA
CSGLSSYNEQFF
TGCAGTGGTCTTAGCTCCTACAATGAGCAGTTCTTC
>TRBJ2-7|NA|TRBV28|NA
CASSLYGGGMVYEQYF
TGTGCCAGCAGTTTATACGGCGGCGGGATGGTTTACGAGCAGTACTTC
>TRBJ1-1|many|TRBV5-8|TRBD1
CASSHRGRAEAFF
TGTGCCAGCAGCCACAGGGGACGGGCTGAAGCTTTCTTT
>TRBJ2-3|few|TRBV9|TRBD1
CASSVGQGSTDTQYF
TGTGCCAGCAGCGTAGGACAGGGGAGCACAGATACGCAGTATTTT
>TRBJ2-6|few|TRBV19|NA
CASSINGANVLTF
TGTGCCAGTAGTATTAATGGGGCCAACGTCCTGACTTTC
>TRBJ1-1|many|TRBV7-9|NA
CASSFSNEAFF
TGTGCCAGCAGCTTTTCGAATGAAGCTTTCTTT
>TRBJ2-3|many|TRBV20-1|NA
CSAREVNTDTQYF
TGCAGTGCTAGAGAGGTTAACACAGATACGCAGTATTTT
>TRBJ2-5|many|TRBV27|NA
CASRGQNQETQYF
TGTGCCAGCAGGGGACAAAACCAAGAGACCCAGTACTTC
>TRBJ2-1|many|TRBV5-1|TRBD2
CASSTSGYNEQFF
TGCGCCAGCAGCACTAGCGGCTACAATGAGCAGTTCTTC
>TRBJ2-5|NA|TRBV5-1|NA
CASNLDPYQETQYF
TGCGCCAGCAACCTAGACCCGTACCAAGAGACCCAGTACTTC
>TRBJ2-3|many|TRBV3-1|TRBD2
CASSPRTSRSTDTQYF
TGTGCCAGCAGCCCTCGGACTAGCAGAAGCACAGATACGCAGTATTTT
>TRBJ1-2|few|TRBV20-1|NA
CSARVRGSYGYTF
TGCAGTGCTAGAGTAAGGGGAAGCTATGGCTACACCTTC
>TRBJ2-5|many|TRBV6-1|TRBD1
CAAQDRGLETQYF
TGTGCCGCACAGGACAGGGGACTTGAGACCCAGTACTTC
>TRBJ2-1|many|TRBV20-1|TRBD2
CSASEGTSGNEQFF
TGCAGTGCTAGCGAAGGGACTAGCGGCAATGAGCAGTTCTTC
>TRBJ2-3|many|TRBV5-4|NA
CASSLGQSRDTQYF
TGTGCCAGCAGCCTCGGACAGTCCAGAGATACGCAGTATTTT
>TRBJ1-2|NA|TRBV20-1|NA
CSARDRAGAGYGYTF
TGCAGTGCTAGAGATAGGGCAGGGGCGGGGTATGGCTACACCTTC
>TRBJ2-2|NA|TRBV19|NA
CASSISRNTGELFF
TGTGCCAGTAGTATCTCGAGGAACACCGGGGAGCTGTTTTTT
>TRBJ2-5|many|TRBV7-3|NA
CASSREQGETQYF
TGTGCCAGCAGCCGAGAACAGGGAGAGACCCAGTACTTC
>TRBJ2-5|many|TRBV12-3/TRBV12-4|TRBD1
CASSLRQGNGETQYF
TGTGCCAGCAGTTTGCGACAGGGGAATGGAGAGACCCAGTACTTC
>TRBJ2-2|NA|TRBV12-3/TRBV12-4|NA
CASTREGGNTGELFF
TGTGCCAGCACTCGGGAAGGGGGAAACACCGGGGAGCTGTTTTTT
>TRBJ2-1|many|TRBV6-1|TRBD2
CASSMSSGSSYNEQFF
TGTGCCAGCAGCATGAGTAGCGGGAGCTCCTACAATGAGCAGTTCTTC
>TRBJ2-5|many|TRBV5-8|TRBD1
CASSPTGDQETQYF
TGTGCCAGCAGCCCGACAGGGGACCAAGAGACCCAGTACTTC
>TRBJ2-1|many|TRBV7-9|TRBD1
CASSLLGQGAGEQFF
TGTGCCAGCAGCTTGTTGGGACAGGGGGCAGGTGAGCAGTTCTTC
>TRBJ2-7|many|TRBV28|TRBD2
CASSTRTSGSYEQYF
TGTGCCAGCAGTACGAGGACTAGCGGGAGCTACGAGCAGTACTTC
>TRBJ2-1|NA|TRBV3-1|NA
CASSEVGSVYNEQFF
TGTGCCAGCAGCGAGGTGGGGTCGGTCTACAATGAGCAGTTCTTC
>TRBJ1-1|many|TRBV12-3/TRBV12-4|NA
CASRLQGMNTEAFF
TGTGCCAGCAGGCTTCAGGGGATGAACACTGAAGCTTTCTTT
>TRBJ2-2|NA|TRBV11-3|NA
CASSWTGGIGELFF
TGTGCCAGCAGCTGGACAGGCGGGATCGGGGAGCTGTTTTTT
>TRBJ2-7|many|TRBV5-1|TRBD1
CASSLSGTALEQYF
TGCGCCAGCAGCTTAAGTGGGACAGCCCTCGAGCAGTACTTC